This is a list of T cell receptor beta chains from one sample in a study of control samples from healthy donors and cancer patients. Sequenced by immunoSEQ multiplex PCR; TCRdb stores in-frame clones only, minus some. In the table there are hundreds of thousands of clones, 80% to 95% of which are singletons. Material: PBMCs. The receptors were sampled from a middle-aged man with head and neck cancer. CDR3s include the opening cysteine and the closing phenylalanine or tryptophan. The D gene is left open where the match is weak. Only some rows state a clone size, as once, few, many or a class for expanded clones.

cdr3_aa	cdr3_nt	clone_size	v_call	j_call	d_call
CASRPLRDTEAFF	TGTGCCAGCAGGCCCCTGAGGGACACTGAAGCTTTCTTT	-	TRBV27	TRBJ1-1	-
CASRGAGGLYEQYF	TGTGCCAGCAGGGGAGCGGGGGGGCTCTACGAGCAGTACTTC	-	TRBV7-2	TRBJ2-7	TRBD2
CASSYSIDLQGVTGELFF	TGTGCCAGCAGTTACTCGATAGACTTGCAGGGGGTCACCGGGGAGCTGTTTTTT	few	TRBV6-2/TRBV6-3	TRBJ2-2	TRBD1
CASSPQDRGQETQYF	TGTGCCAGCAGTCCCCAGGACAGGGGTCAAGAGACCCAGTACTTC	-	TRBV28	TRBJ2-5	TRBD1
CASSAQGPPDTQYF	TGTGCCAGCAGCGCTCAGGGGCCCCCGGATACGCAGTATTTT	-	TRBV2	TRBJ2-3	-
CASSFPSWFSPTYEQYF	TGTGCCAGCAGTTTCCCTTCGTGGTTTTCACCTACCTACGAGCAGTACTTC	-	TRBV28	TRBJ2-7	-
CASSLAGTAILETQYF	TGTGCCAGCAGCTTGGCTGGGACAGCTATCCTGGAGACCCAGTACTTC	once	TRBV7-2	TRBJ2-5	TRBD1
CASSNQLGLPGTDTQYF	TGTGCCAGCAGTAACCAACTAGGACTCCCGGGGACAGATACGCAGTATTTT	few	TRBV28	TRBJ2-3	-
CASSLVRDITDTQYF	TGTGCCAGCAGCTTAGTGAGGGACATCACAGATACGCAGTATTTT	-	TRBV7-2	TRBJ2-3	-
CASSQDSAAGGSTDTQYF	TGCGCCAGCAGCCAAGATTCGGCAGCGGGGGGGAGCACAGATACGCAGTATTTT	-	TRBV4-3	TRBJ2-3	TRBD2
CAISVKASSYEQYF	TGTGCCATCAGTGTAAAGGCATCGTCCTACGAGCAGTACTTC	-	TRBV10-3	TRBJ2-7	-
CASSLTTNTEAFF	TGTGCCAGCAGCTTGACGACGAACACTGAAGCTTTCTTT	once	TRBV5-5	TRBJ1-1	-
CASSRGTGRGTEAFF	TGTGCCAGCAGTCGGGGGACAGGGCGCGGGACTGAAGCTTTCTTT	-	TRBV28	TRBJ1-1	TRBD1
CASSQAFANNEQFF	TGTGCCAGCAGCCAAGCGTTTGCCAACAATGAGCAGTTCTTC	-	TRBV11-2	TRBJ2-1	-
CASSQDRSLEQYF	TGTGCCAGCAGCCAAGATAGATCCCTCGAGCAGTACTTC	-	TRBV3-1/TRBV3-2	TRBJ2-7	-
CASSEARAPDQPQHF	TGTGCCAGCAGTGAAGCGCGGGCTCCCGATCAGCCCCAGCATTTT	-	TRBV6-1	TRBJ1-5	-
CASSFTATGRGYTF	TGTGCCAGCAGCTTTACCGCGACGGGACGTGGCTACACCTTC	-	TRBV14	TRBJ1-2	-
CASSQGMGKETQYF	TGCGCCAGCAGCCAAGGGATGGGCAAAGAGACCCAGTACTTC	-	TRBV4-3	TRBJ2-5	-
CASSYSSYEAFF	TGTGCCAGCAGTTACTCGAGTTATGAAGCTTTCTTT	few	TRBV6-6	TRBJ1-1	-
CASSLGGLVEKLFF	TGTGCCAGCAGTTTAGGAGGGTTGGTTGAAAAACTGTTTTTT	-	TRBV27	TRBJ1-4	-
CATGEGRSYEQYF	TGTGCCACAGGGGAGGGACGGTCCTACGAGCAGTACTTC	-	TRBV28	TRBJ2-7	-
CASSRQGGSNQPQHF	TGTGCCAGCAGCAGACAGGGGGGGAGCAATCAGCCCCAGCATTTT	-	TRBV6-5	TRBJ1-5	TRBD1
CASSLRPEGSYGYTF	TGTGCCAGCAGCTTACGTCCCGAAGGGTCGTATGGCTACACCTTC	-	TRBV5-6	TRBJ1-2	-
CASSESSGAGELFF	TGTGCCAGCAGTGAAAGTAGTGGGGCCGGGGAGCTGTTTTTT	-	TRBV25-1	TRBJ2-2	-
CASSYTGAQPQHF	TGTGCCAGCAGCTATACAGGGGCTCAGCCCCAGCATTTT	few	TRBV7-2	TRBJ1-5	TRBD1
CASSPRTATNTGELFF	TGTGCCAGCAGCCCCAGGACAGCTACGAACACCGGGGAGCTGTTTTTT	-	TRBV7-8	TRBJ2-2	-
CASTSPQIPSGNTIYF	TGTGCCAGCACCTCTCCCCAGATCCCCTCTGGAAACACCATATATTTT	-	TRBV6-6	TRBJ1-3	-
CAISARGDYGYTF	TGTGCCATCAGTGCCCGGGGCGACTATGGCTACACCTTC	few	TRBV10-3	TRBJ1-2	-
CASSEWDSYEQYF	TGCGCCAGCAGTGAGTGGGACTCCTACGAGCAGTACTTC	-	TRBV10-2	TRBJ2-7	-
CASSRSGNNYGYTF	TGTGCCAGCAGTCGCAGCGGGAACAACTATGGCTACACCTTC	-	TRBV9	TRBJ1-2	-
CASSVGAITGELFF	TGTGCCAGCTCTGTGGGGGCTATCACCGGGGAGCTGTTTTTT	-	TRBV19	TRBJ2-2	-
CASSLTSTYEQYF	TGTGCCAGCAGTTTAACGTCCACCTACGAGCAGTACTTC	-	TRBV12-3/TRBV12-4	TRBJ2-7	-
CASSVDHNEQFF	TGTGCCAGCAGCGTAGACCACAATGAGCAGTTCTTC	-	TRBV9	TRBJ2-1	-
CASSQDRPMNTEAFF	TGTGCCAGCAGCCAGGACAGGCCCATGAACACTGAAGCTTTCTTT	-	TRBV14	TRBJ1-1	TRBD1
CASSESGDTQYF	TGCGCCAGCAGTGAGTCGGGAGATACGCAGTATTTT	once	TRBV10-1	TRBJ2-3	-
CASSQDRGYGYTF	TGTGCCAGCAGTCAGGACAGGGGCTATGGCTACACCTTC	-	TRBV6-5	TRBJ1-2	TRBD1
CAWTTASSYNSPLHF	TGTGCCTGGACGACGGCGAGCTCCTATAATTCACCCCTCCACTTT	-	TRBV30	TRBJ1-6	-
CASSHVLQGADYGYTF	TGCGCCAGCAGCCATGTTCTTCAGGGGGCGGACTATGGCTACACCTTC	-	TRBV4-3	TRBJ1-2	TRBD1
CASSLVPEANGYTF	TGTGCCAGCAGTTTAGTACCTGAAGCGAATGGCTACACCTTC	few	TRBV28	TRBJ1-2	-
CASSFYNSPLHF	TGTGCCAGCAGTTTTTATAATTCACCCCTCCACTTT	-	TRBV12-3/TRBV12-4	TRBJ1-6	-